These 13 T cell receptor beta chains came from one sample sequenced in a study of regulatory T cells in long-lasting Graves disease. Arm-PCR of CDR3 regions with iRepertoire HTBI primers generated TCR beta libraries. Using its own MiXCR run on the multiplex PCR reads, TCRdb lists one record per CDR3 protein. The data show about 290,000 distinct CDR3 sequences, with roughly a fifth seen just once and roughly three fifths held by the top ten. The time point: persistent/refractory GD, antithyroid drugs over 5 years with positive TRAb. The authors made the TCR library using RNA they extracted from PBMCs. The sequencing used peripheral blood mononuclear cells (PBMCs), collected when the disease was refractory, from a patient treated with antithyroid drugs. All receptors derive from a female donor with Graves disease.

This clonotype has a count of ten or more. This rearrangement joins TRBV7-2 to TRBJ2-2; no clear D gene. The CDR3 is made up of 13 amino acids. Germline values: CDR1 SGHTA, CDR2 FQGNSA. The V and J ends lost 3 bases and 6 bases respectively, with 8 bases between them. DNA of the CDR3: TGTGCCAGCAGCTTCGTAGCAGCCGGGGAGCTGTTTTTT. Residues: CASSFVAAGELFF.

The chain employs TRBV4-3 and TRBJ2-5, with 9 bases that match TRBD2. CDR1 is LGHNA and CDR2 is YSLEER in the germline V gene. CDR3 length equals 18 residues. V lost 0 bases and J lost 5; bases outside the gene matches: 13. CDR3 in DNA: TGCGCCAGCAGCCAAGATATTGTGCCGCAGCGGGAGGTTGAGACCCAGTACTTC. It encodes CASSQDIVPQREVETQYF.

This clonotype was observed at least ten times. The chain carries TRBV11-2 and TRBJ2-5; D is perhaps TRBD1 (5 bases). CDR1 and CDR2 from the germline V gene are SGHAT and FQNNGV. The CDR3 sequence is 15 residues long. V was shortened by 2 bases and J by 2 bases, with 12 bases between the two germline ends. CDR3 in DNA: TGTGCCAGCAGCTTATCCAGGGAAGATCAAGAGACCCAGTACTTC. This translates into CASSLSREDQETQYF.

This clonotype has at least ten counts. The chain employs TRBV12-3 or TRBV12-4 and TRBJ2-4; 7 bases are shared with TRBD1. V shed 5 bases, J shed 0 bases, and the junction held 7 bases outside the gene matches. The CDR3 contains 16 residues. DNA of the CDR3: TGTGCCAGCAGTCCCGGGACAGCACTAGCCAAAAACATTCAGTACTTC. Translating gives CASSPGTALAKNIQYF.

This clonotype was counted at least ten times. This chain uses TRBV30 with TRBJ2-4; 9 positions match TRBD2. The J segment lost 0 bases and the V segment lost 7 bases, leaving 13 bases of the junction unmatched. From germline, CDR1 is GTSNPN and CDR2 SVGIG (reference sequence). The length of the CDR3 is 17 residues. CDR3 DNA sequence: TGTGCCTTCTTTCCCCTAAGCGGGAGGCTAGCCAAAAACATTCAGTACTTC. Its translation: CAFFPLSGRLAKNIQYF. Full variable domain (remainder filled in from reference TRBV30 and TRBJ2-4): SQTIHQWPATLVQPVGSPLSLECTVEGTSNPNLYWYRQAAGRGLQLLFYSVGIGQISSEVPQNLSASRPQDRQFILSSKKLLLSDSGFYLCAFFPLSGRLAKNIQYFGAGTRLSVL.

This clonotype came up once. The chain carries TRBV28 and TRBJ2-3; TRBD2 aligns across 7 bases. The germline V gene has CDR1 MDHEN and CDR2 SYDVKM. This CDR3 has 12 amino acids. The CDR3 coding sequence is TGTGGGTCTAGCGGAGCCCCCAATACGCAGTATTTT. Its protein product is CGSSGAPNTQYF.

In this sample, this clonotype turned up many times. The chain is built from TRBV7-2 and TRBJ2-5, with D perhaps TRBD2 (6 bases). The V end lost 5 bases, the J end lost 5 bases, and 15 bases lay between the germline ends. CDR3 length equals 14 residues. Germline values: CDR1 SGHTA, CDR2 FQGNSA. The CDR3 region has the DNA TGTGCCAGCAGCCGGCGGGCGGGAATGGAGACCCAGTACTTC. Its protein product is CASSRRAGMETQYF. The entire variable domain, with the rest obtained from reference TRBV7-2 and TRBJ2-5, is as follows: GAGVSQSPSNKVTEKGKDVELRCDPISGHTALYWYRQSLGQGLEFLIYFQGNSAPDKSGLPSDRFSAERTGGSVSTLTIQRTQQEDSAVYLCASSRRAGMETQYFGPGTRLLVL.

This clonotype was counted at least ten times. The chain uses TRBV5-1 and TRBJ1-1; maybe TRBD1 (6 bases). The ends were cut back, 0 bases at V and 6 bases at J, with 15 bases in the middle. The CDR3 extends over 15 amino acids. Germline V gene lookup returns CDR1 SGHRS and CDR2 YFSETQ. The DNA for the CDR3 is TGCGCCAGCAGCTTGGCCGAAAAACAGGGCGCTGAAGCTTTCTTT. Translating it yields CASSLAEKQGAEAFF.

The chain employs TRBV6-1 and TRBJ1-2, with D perhaps TRBD1 (5 bases). V was clipped by 8 bases and J by 0 bases, with 10 bases between them. From germline, CDR1 is MNHNS and CDR2 SASEGT. This CDR3 is 13 amino acids long. The CDR3: CASGADTNYGYTF. In DNA, the CDR3 is TGTGCCAGCGGGGCGGATACTAACTATGGCTACACCTTC.

This clonotype was counted ten times or more. The V and J genes are TRBV20-1 and TRBJ2-5, with a possible D match to TRBD1 (6 bases). The CDR3 covers 14 residues. Between the trimmed V and J ends, which lost 5 bases and 2 bases, there was a span of 15 bases. CDR1 is DFQATT, CDR2 SNEGSKA, per germline (reference sequence). This CDR3 reads CSARPGTPQETQYF. The DNA of the CDR3 is TGCAGTGCTCGCCCCGGGACACCGCAAGAGACCCAGTACTTC.

The CDR3 DNA sequence: TGTGCCAGCAGCTCGGGACTAGCGGGAGGGCCGTCCTACGAGCAGTACTTC. It specifies CASSSGLAGGPSYEQYF. The genes are TRBV6-1 and TRBJ2-7; 16 bases are a match to TRBD2. V was clipped by 6 bases and J by 1 base; unmatched bases: 6. The CDR3 contains 17 residues. Germline V gene sequence: CDR1 MNHNS, CDR2 SASEGT.

This chain links TRBV5-5 with TRBJ2-5, with TRBD2 identical over 12 bases. The J segment lost 4 bases and the V segment lost 4 bases, leaving 11 bases of the junction unmatched. The CDR3 loop spans 17 amino acids. CDR1 SGHKS and CDR2 YYEKEE come from the germline V gene (reference sequence). The CDR3 reads CASSPLTSGSRVETQYF. The CDR3 DNA follows: TGTGCCAGCAGCCCCCTGACTAGCGGGAGTAGGGTAGAGACCCAGTACTTC.

This clonotype has more than one count but fewer than ten. The chain joins TRBV6-5 to TRBJ2-7, with 10 positions matching TRBD2. The germline gives CDR1 MNHEY, CDR2 SVGAGI. J was trimmed by 7 bases and V by 3 bases; bases with no gene match: 9. The CDR3 loop spans 15 amino acids. The CDR3 region is CASSYFGTSAREQYF. As DNA, the CDR3 is TGTGCCAGCAGTTATTTCGGGACTAGCGCGCGGGAGCAGTACTTC.